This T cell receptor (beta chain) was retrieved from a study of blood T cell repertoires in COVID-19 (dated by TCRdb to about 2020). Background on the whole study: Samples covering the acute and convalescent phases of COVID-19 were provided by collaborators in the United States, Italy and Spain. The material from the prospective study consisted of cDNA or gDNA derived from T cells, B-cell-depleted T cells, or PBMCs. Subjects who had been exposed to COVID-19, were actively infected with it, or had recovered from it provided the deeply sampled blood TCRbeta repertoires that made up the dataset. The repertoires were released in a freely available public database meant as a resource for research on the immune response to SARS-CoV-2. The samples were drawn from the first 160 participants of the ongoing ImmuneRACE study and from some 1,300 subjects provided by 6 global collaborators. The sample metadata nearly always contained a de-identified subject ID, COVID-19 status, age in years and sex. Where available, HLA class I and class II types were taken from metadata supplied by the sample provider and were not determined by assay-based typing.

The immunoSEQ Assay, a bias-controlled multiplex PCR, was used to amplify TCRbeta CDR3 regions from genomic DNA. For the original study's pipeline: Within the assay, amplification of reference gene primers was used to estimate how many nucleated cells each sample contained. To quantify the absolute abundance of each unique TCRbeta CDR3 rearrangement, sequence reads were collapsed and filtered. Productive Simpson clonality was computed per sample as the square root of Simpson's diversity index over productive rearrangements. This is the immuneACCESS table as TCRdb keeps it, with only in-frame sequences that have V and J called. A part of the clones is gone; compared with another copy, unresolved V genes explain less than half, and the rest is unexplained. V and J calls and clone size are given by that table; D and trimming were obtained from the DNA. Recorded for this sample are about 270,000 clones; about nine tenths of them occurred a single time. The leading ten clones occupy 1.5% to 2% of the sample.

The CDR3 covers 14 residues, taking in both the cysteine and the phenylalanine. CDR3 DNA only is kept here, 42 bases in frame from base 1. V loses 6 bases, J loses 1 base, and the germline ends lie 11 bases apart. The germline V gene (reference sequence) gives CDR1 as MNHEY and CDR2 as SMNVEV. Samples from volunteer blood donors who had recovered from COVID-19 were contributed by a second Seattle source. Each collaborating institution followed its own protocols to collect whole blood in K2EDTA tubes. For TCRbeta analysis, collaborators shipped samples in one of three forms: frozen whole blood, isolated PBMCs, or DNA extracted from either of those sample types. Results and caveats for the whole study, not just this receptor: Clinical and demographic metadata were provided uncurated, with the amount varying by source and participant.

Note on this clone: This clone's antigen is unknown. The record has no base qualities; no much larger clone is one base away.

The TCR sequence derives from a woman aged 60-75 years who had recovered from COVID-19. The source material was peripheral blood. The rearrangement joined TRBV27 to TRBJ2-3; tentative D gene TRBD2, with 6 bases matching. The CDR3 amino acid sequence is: CASRGIAGTDTQYF. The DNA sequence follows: TGTGCCAGCAGAGGAATAGCGGGCACAGATACGCAGTATTTT.